This TCR beta chain was retrieved from a study of early T cells in non-severe SARS-CoV-2 infection. Study-level findings and limits: Reliance on VDJdb matching favored anti-spike CD8 responses; private and CD4 specificities were missed.

About this clonotype itself: Its cognate antigen is unknown.

From germline, CDR1 is SGDLS and CDR2 YYNGEE. Trimming removed 0 bases from V and 1 base from J, with 11 bases in between. This CDR3 contains 16 residues. Individual cDNA molecules each received unique molecular identifiers attached to them. TCRdb re-derived calls from the 5' RACE reads in MiXCR, one entry per CDR3 protein. The data show 70,000 or so distinct CDR3 sequences, 12% seen once. The sequence derives from an adult who was a healthcare worker with PCR-confirmed SARS-CoV-2 infection or an uninfected control (not recorded which). Sequenced input: whole blood. V and J are TRBV9 and TRBJ2-4; D is undetermined. DNA for the CDR3: TGTGCCAGCAGCGTAGAGCCGAACCCCGCCAAAAACATTCAGTACTTC. It translates to CASSVEPNPAKNIQYF. Drawing the rest from reference TRBV9 and TRBJ2-4, the complete variable domain is DSGVTQTPKHLITATGQRVTLRCSPRSGDLSVYWYQQSLDQGLQFLIQYYNGEERAKGNILERFSAQQFPDLHSELNLSSLELGDSALYFCASSVEPNPAKNIQYFGAGTRLSVL.